This T cell receptor beta chain was identified in a study of T-cell memory formation after mild COVID-19. Points on this clonotype: The antigen is undetermined.

Study-wide findings and caveats: Clones that got smaller from day 15 to 85 had even CD4/CD8, while clones growing later tipped toward CD4+. CD4+ clones that contracted lay mainly in CM and EM; CD8+ ones lay in EMRA.

In germline, CDR1 is DFQATT, CDR2 SNEGSKA (reference sequence). V lost 8 bases, J lost 1 base, and 3 bases stayed unmatched. This CDR3 spans 13 amino acids. It was 5'RACE with constant-segment primers that produced the TCR alpha and TCR beta cDNA libraries, which carried sample barcodes and UMIs. TCRdb re-called the 5' RACE reads through MiXCR, storing one row per CDR3 protein. Of hundreds of thousands of distinct CDR3 sequences in the sample, just under 20% were seen once. Sequences were obtained from PBMCs or a T cell subset sorted from them (not recorded which). The sequence came from a man aged 18 to 29 who had mild COVID-19 (a few samples of this study predate the infection). Cell type and time point are not known. V and J are TRBV20-1 and TRBJ2-3, with 10 bases that match TRBD2. DNA of the CDR3: TGCAGTCCTACTAGCGGGGGCACAGATACGCAGTATTTT. Amino acid sequence: CSPTSGGTDTQYF.